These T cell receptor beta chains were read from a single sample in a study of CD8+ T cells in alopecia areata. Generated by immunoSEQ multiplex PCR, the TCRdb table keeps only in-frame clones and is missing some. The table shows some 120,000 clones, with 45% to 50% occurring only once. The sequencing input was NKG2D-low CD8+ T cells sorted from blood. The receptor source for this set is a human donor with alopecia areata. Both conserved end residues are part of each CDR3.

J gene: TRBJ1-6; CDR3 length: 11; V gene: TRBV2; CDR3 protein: CAIGRNSPLHF
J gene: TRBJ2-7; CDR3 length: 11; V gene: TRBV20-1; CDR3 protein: CSAQTGYEQYF
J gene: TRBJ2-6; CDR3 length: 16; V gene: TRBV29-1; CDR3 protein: CSAGRGAGSGANVLTF
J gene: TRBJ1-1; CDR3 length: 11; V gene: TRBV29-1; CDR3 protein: CSVEAWDSAFF
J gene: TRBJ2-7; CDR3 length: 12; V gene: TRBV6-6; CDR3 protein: CASSSPQDEQYF
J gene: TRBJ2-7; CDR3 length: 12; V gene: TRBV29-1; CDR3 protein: CSVGKGPAEQYF
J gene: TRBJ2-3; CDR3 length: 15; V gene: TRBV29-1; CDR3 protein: CSVEGTSGSSDTQYF
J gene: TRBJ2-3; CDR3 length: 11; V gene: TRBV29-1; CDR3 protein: CSVEPEDTQYF
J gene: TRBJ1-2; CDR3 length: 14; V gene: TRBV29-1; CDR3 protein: CSVSEGQESGGYTF
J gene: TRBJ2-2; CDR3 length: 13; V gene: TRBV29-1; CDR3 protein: CSVRGTETGELFF
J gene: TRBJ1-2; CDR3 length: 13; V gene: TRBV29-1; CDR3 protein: CSVDSKSNYGYTF
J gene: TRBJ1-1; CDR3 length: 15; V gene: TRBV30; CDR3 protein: CAWTPPDIMNTEAFF
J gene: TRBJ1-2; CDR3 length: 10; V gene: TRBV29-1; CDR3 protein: CSVGGHGYTF
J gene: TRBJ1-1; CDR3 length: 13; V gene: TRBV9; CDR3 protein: CASSGGEDTEAFF
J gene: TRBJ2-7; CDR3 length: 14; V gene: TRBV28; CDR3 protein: CASSFRSSSYEQYF
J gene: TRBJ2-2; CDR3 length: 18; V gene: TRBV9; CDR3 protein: CASSTPGTGDSNTGELFF
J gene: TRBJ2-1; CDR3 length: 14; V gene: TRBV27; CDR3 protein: CASSGLSGSNEQFF
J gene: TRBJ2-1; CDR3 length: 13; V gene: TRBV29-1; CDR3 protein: CSSGQSSYNEQFF
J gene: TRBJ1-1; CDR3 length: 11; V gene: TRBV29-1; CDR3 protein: CSGVVNTEAFF
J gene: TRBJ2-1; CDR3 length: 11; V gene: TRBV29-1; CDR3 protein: CSVYDRNEQFF
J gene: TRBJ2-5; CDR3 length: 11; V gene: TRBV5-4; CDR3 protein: CASSLEETQYF
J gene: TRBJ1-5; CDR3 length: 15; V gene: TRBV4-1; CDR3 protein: CASSQAKTGLQPQHF
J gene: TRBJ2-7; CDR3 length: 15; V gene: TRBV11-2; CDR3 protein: CASSFGAGTTYEQYF
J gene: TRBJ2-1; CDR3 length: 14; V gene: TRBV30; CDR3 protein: CAWGGGQGYNEQFF
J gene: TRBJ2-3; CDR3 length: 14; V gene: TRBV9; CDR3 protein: CASSPRQSTDTQYF
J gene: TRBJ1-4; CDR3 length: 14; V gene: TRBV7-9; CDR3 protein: CASSLDTTREKLFF
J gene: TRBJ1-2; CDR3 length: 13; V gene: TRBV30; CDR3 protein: CACMTGTGDGYTF
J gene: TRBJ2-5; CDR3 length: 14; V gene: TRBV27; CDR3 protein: CASSSRMEQETQYF
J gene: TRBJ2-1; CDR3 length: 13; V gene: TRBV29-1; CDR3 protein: CSVYGGLLNEQFF
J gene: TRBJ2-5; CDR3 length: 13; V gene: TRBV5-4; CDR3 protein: CASSLGLEETQYF
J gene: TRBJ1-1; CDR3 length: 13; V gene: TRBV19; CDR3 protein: CASSTPGNTEAFF
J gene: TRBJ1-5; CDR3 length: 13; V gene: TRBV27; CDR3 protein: CASSLGRNQPQHF
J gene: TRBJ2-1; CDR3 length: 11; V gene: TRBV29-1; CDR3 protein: CSVVANNEQFF
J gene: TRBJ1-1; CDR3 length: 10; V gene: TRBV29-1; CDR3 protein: CSVSYTEAFF
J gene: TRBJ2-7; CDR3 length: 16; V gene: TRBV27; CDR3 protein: CASRWVGSTPFYEQYF
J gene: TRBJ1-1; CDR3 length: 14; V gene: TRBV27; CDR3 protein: CASSLTGSNTEAFF
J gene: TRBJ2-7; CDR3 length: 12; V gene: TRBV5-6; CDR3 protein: CASSLGRGEQYF
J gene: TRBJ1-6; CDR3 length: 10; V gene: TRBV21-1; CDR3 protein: CASTRSPLHF
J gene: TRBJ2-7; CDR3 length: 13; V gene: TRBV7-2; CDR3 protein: CASSSDLAYEQYF
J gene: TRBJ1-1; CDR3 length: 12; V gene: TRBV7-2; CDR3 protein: CASSQGGTEAFF
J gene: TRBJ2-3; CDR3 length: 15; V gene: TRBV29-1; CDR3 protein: CSVEEVGGTTDTQYF
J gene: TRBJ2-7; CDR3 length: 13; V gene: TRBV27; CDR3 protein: CASRLQLDYEQYF
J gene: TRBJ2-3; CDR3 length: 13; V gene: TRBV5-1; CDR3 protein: CASSRTSTDTQYF
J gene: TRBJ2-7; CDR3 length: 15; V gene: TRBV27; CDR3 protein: CASSLSLAASYEQYF
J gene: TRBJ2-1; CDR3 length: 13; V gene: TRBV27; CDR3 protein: CASSPVWVDEQFF
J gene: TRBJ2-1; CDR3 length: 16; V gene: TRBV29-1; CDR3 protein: CSVEGHRDSSYNEQFF
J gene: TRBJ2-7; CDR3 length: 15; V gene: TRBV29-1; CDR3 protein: CSVPGTSGESYEQYF
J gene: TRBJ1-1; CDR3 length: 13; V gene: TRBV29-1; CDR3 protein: CSVTQGGNTEAFF
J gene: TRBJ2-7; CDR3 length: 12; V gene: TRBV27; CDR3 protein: CASSLEGYEQYF
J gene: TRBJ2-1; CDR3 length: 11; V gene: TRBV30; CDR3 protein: CAWSPGNEQFF
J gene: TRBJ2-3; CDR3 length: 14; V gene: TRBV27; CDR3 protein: CATSPRASTDTQYF
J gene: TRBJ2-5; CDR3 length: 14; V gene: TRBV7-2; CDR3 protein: CASLSGHPQETQYF
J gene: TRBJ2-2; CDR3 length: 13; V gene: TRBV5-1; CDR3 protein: CASSLTGPGELFF
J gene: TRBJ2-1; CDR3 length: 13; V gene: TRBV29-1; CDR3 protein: CSVEEGGADEQFF
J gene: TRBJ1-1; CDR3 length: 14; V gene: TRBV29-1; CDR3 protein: CSVEDLDRGTEAFF
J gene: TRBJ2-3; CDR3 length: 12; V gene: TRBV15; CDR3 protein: CATSRAGTRLYF
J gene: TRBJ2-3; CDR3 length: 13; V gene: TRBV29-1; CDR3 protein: CSRTAQARDTQYF
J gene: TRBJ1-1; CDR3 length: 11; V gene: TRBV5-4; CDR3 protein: CASSSLSEAFF